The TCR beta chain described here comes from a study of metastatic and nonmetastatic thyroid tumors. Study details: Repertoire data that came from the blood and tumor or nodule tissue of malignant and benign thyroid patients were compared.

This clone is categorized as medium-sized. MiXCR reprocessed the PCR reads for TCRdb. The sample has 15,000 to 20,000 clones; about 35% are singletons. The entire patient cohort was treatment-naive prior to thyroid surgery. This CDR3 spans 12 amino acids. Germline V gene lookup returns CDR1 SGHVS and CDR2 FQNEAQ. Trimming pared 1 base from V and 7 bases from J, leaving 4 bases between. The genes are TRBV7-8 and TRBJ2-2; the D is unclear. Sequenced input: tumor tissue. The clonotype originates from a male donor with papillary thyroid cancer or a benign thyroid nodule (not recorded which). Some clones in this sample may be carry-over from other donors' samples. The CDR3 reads CASSLGYGELFF. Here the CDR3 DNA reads TGTGCCAGCAGCTTAGGGTACGGGGAGCTGTTTTTT.